The present T cell receptor (beta chain) was sequenced within a study of shared clonotypes between healthy human individuals. Findings of the study overall: About 5% of naive CD4 clonotypes were shared across a few donors. Genetic and exposure-history diversity was limited by the few donors.

This clone was detected only once. What it binds is unknown. Different DNA sequences within this sample yield the same CDR3. A CD45RA+ naive subset and a CD45RA-negative memory subset were split from CD4+ cells. The data were produced by immunoSEQ multiplex PCR, yet TCRdb's version contains in-frame clones alone and is incomplete. The sample records around 2.5 million clones, approximately 93% being singletons. This TCR was sampled from a man younger than 35 in good health. Some clones in this sample may be carry-over from other donors' samples. The sample comprised naive CD4+ T cells from PBMCs. Subset indicated: CD45RA+ positively selected.

DNA of the CDR3: TGCGCCAGCAGCTTGAGTAGCGGGAGGGCCGGGGAGCTGTTTTTT. This sequence encodes CASSLSSGRAGELFF. V gene TRBV5-1 combines with J gene TRBJ2-2; TRBD2 aligns across 11 bases. CDR3 length equals 15 residues. Germline V lookup: CDR1 SGHRS, CDR2 YFSETQ. Trimming at V came to 1 base and at J to 6 bases, leaving 2 bases not matched to a gene.